This TCR beta chain derives from a study of control samples from healthy donors and cancer patients. TCRdb's copy holds only in-frame clones and misses some; the assay was immunoSEQ multiplex PCR. The table shows approximately 84,000 clones, with roughly nine tenths occurring only once. With V trimmed by 2 bases and J by 6 bases, 8 bases remained unmatched. This CDR3 region has 15 residues. Germline CDR1 KGHSH, CDR2 LQKENI. J is TRBJ2-7 and V is TRBV18; 9 bases line up with TRBD1. Material: blood. This TCR derives from a man aged 30 to 45 in good health. The CDR3 DNA is TGTGCCAGCTCACCAAAACAGGGGGCGCGCGTCGAGCAGTACTTC. Encoded protein: CASSPKQGARVEQYF.